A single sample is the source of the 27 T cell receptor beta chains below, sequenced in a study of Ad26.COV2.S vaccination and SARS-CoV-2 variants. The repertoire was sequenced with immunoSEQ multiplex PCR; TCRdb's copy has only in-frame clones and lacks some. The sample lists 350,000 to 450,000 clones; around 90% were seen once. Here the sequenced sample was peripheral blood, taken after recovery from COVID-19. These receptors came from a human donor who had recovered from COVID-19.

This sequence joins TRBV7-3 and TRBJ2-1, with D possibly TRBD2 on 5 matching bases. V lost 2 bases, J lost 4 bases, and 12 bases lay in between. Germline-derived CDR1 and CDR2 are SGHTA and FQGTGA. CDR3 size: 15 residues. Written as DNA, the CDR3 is TGTGCCAGCAGCTTAGCCCCCCGCGGGTACAATGAGCAGTTCTTC. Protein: CASSLAPRGYNEQFF.

The chain's CDR3 is CASSEAGVLTEAFF. The CDR3 bases are TGTGCCAGCAGTGAAGCAGGGGTCCTCACTGAAGCTTTCTTT. The chain employs TRBV6-1 and TRBJ1-1, with a tentative D call TRBD1 (5 bases). Trimming removed 0 bases at V and 4 bases at J, with 9 bases between. The germline V gene has CDR1 MNHNS and CDR2 SASEGT. This CDR3 is built from 14 residues.

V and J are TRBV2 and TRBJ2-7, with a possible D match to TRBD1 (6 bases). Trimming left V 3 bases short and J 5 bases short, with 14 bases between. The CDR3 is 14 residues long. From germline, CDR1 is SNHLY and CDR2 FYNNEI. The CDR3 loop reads CASSDPGERDEQYF. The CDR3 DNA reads TGTGCCAGCAGTGATCCAGGGGAGAGGGACGAGCAGTACTTC.

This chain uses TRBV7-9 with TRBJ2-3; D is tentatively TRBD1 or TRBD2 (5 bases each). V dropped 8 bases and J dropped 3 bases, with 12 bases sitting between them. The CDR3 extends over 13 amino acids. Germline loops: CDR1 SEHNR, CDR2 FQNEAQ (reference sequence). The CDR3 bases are TGTGCCAGCCTGAAGCGGACAACAGATACGCAGTATTTT. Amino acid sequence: CASLKRTTDTQYF.

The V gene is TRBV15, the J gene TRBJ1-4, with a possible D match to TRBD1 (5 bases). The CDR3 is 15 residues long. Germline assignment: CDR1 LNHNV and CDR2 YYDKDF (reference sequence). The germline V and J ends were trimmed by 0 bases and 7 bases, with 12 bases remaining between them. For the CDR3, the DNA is TGTGCCACCAGCAGAGATACGGGGGTCAGTGAAAAACTGTTTTTT. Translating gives CATSRDTGVSEKLFF.

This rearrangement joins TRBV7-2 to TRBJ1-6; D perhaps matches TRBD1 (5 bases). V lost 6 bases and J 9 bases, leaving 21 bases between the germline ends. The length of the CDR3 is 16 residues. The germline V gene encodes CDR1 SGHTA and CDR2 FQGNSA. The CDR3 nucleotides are TGTGCCAGCAGATCTCCGGGACTCCTGGTGGGTTCACCCCTCCACTTT. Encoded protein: CASRSPGLLVGSPLHF.

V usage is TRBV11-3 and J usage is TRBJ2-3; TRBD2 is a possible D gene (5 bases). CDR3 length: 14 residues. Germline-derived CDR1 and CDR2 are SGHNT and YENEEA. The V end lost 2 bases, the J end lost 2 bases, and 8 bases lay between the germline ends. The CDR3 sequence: CASSLNGVTDTQYF. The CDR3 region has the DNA TGTGCCAGCAGCTTAAACGGGGTCACAGATACGCAGTATTTT.

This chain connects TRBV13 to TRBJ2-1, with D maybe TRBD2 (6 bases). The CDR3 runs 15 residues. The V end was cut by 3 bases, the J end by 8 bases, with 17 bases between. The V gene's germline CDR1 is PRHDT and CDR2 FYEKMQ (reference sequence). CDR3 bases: TGTGCCAGCAGCTTTTACGGGGGAGGATCGGATGAGCAGTTCTTC. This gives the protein CASSFYGGGSDEQFF.

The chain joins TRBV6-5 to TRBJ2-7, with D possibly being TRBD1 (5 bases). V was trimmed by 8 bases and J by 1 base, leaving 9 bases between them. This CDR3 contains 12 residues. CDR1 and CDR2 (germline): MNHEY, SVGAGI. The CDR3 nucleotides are TGTGCCAGCCAGGGTCAGTCCTACGAGCAGTACTTC. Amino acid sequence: CASQGQSYEQYF.

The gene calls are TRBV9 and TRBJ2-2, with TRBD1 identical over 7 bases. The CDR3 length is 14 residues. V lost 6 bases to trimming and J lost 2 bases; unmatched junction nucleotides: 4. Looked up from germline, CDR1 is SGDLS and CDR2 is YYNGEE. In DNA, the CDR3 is TGTGCCAGCAAGGGGACAGTTAACACCGGGGAGCTGTTTTTT. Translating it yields CASKGTVNTGELFF.

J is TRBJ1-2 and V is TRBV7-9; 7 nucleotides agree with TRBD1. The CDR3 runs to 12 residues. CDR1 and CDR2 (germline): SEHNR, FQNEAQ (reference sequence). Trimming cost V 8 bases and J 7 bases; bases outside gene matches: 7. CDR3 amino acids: CASDGGGSGYTF. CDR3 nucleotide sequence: TGTGCCAGCGACGGAGGGGGCTCTGGCTACACCTTC.

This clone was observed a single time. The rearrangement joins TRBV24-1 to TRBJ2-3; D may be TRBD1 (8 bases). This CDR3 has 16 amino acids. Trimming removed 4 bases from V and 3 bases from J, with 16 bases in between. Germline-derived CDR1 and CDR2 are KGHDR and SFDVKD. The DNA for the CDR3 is TGTGCCACCAGTGACGTTACAGGGGGAGGGACAGATACGCAGTATTTT. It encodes CATSDVTGGGTDTQYF.

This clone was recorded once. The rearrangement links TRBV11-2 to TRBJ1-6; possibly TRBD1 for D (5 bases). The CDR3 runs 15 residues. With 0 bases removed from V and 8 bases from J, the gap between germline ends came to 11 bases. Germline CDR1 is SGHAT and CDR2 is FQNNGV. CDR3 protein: CASSLEGRVHSPLHF. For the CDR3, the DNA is TGTGCCAGCAGCTTAGAGGGCAGGGTACATTCACCCCTCCACTTT.

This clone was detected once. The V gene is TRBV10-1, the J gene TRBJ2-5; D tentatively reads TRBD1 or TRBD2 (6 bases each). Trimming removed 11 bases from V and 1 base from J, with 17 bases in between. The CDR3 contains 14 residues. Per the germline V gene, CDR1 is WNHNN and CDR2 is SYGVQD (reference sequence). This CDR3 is CAAARGGPQETQYF. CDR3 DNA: TGCGCCGCGGCCCGAGGGGGGCCCCAAGAGACCCAGTACTTC.

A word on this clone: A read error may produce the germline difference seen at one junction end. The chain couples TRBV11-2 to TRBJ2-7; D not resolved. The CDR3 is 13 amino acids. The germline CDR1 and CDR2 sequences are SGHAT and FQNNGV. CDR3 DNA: TGTGCCAGCAGCCACGGACGGTCCTCCGAGCAGTACTTC. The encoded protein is CASSHGRSSEQYF.

CDR3 in amino acids: CASSPETSGGFYEQFF. In DNA, the CDR3 is TGTGCCAGCAGCCCAGAGACTAGCGGGGGGTTCTATGAGCAGTTCTTC. The rearrangement links TRBV13 to TRBJ2-1; 13 nucleotides agree with TRBD2. CDR1 PRHDT and CDR2 FYEKMQ come from the germline V gene (reference sequence). The CDR3 has 16 amino acids. Trimming took 5 bases from V and 8 from J; bases not matched to a gene: 9.

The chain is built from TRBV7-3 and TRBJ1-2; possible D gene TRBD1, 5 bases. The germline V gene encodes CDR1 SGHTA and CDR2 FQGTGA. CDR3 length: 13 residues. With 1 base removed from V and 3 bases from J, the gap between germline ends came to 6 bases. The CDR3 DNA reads TGTGCCAGCAGCTTAATGGGGGACTATGGCTACACCTTC. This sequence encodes CASSLMGDYGYTF.

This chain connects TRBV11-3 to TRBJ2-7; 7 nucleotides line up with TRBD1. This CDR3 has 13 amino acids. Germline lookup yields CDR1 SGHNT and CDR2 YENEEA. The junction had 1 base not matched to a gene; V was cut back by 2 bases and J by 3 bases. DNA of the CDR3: TGTGCCAGCAGCTTACGACAGGGCTACGAGCAGTACTTC. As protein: CASSLRQGYEQYF.

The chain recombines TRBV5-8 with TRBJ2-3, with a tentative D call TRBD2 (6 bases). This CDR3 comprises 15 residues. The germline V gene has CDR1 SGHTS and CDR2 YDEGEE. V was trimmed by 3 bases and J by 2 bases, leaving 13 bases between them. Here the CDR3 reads CASSYLADYTDTQYF. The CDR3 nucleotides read TGTGCCAGCAGCTATTTAGCGGACTACACAGATACGCAGTATTTT.

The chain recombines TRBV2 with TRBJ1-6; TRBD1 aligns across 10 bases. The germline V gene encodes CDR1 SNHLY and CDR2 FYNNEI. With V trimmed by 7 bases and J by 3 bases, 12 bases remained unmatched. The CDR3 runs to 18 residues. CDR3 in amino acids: CASTRPGQGSYYNSPLHF. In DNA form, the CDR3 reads TGTGCCAGCACCCGACCGGGACAGGGGTCCTACTATAATTCACCCCTCCACTTT.

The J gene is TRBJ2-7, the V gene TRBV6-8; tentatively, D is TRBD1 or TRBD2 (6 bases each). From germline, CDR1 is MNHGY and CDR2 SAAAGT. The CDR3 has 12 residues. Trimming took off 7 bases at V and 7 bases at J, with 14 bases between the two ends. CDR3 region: CASTKGGQEQYF. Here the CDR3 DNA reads TGTGCCAGCACCAAAGGGGGGCAGGAGCAGTACTTC.

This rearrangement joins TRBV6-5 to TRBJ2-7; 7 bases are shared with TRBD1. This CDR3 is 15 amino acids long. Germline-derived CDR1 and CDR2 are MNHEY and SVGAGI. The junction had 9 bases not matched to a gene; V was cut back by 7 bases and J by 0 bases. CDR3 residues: CASIAGTANSYEQYF. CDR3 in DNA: TGTGCCAGCATTGCCGGGACAGCGAACTCCTACGAGCAGTACTTC.

The CDR3 nucleotides are TGTGCCAGCAGCTCACCAGACAGGGGGTCTGAAGCTTTCTTT. It specifies CASSSPDRGSEAFF. The chain uses TRBV2 and TRBJ1-1, with 9 bases that match TRBD1. Per the germline V gene, CDR1 is SNHLY and CDR2 is FYNNEI. The CDR3 extends over 14 amino acids. The trim removed 6 bases at V and 6 bases at J, leaving 8 bases unmatched.

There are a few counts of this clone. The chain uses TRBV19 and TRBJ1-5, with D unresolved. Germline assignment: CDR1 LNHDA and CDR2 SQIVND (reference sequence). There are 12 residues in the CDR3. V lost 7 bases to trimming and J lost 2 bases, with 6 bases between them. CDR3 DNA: TGTGCCAGTAAAGAGGGCAATCAGCCCCAGCATTTT. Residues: CASKEGNQPQHF.

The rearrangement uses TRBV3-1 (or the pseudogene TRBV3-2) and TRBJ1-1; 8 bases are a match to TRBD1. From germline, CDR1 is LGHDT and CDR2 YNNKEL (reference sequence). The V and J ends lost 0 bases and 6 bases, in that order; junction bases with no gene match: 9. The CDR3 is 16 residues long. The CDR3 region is CASSQETVQGAPEAFF. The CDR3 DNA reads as TGTGCCAGCAGCCAAGAAACGGTCCAGGGGGCACCTGAAGCTTTCTTT.

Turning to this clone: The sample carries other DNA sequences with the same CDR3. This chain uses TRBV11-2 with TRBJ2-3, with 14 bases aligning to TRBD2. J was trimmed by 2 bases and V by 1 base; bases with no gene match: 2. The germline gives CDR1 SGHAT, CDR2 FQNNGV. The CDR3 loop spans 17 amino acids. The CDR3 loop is CASSLVGLAGVTDTQYF. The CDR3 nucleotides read TGTGCCAGCAGCTTAGTGGGACTAGCGGGGGTCACAGATACGCAGTATTTT. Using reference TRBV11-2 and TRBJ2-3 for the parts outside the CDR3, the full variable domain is EAGVAQSPRYKIIEKRQSVAFWCNPISGHATLYWYQQILGQGPKLLIQFQNNGVVDDSQLPKDRFSAERLKGVDSTLKIQPAKLEDSAVYLCASSLVGLAGVTDTQYFGPGTRLTVL.

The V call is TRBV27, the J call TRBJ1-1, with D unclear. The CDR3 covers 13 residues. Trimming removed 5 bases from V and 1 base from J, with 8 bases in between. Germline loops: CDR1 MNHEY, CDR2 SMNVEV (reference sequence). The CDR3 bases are TGTGCCAGCAGTCCTCACGGGAACACTGAAGCTTTCTTT. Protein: CASSPHGNTEAFF.